This TCR beta chain is drawn from a study of lymphopenia after photon versus proton radiotherapy. Study findings and constraints: After lymphocyte nadir, photon-treated repertoires showed oligoclonal expansion, especially CD8+ Temra. Under photons, naive T cells and diversity fell while effector/memory populations rose.

TCRdb keeps only in-frame clones here, not all; method: immunoSEQ multiplex PCR. The sample consists of about 30,000 clones, 87% of them appearing once. There are 15 residues in the CDR3. The germline V gene has CDR1 SSHAT and CDR2 FNYEAQ (reference sequence). Points on this clone: Its specificity is not known. At one end the junction does not follow the germline gene, possibly because of a read error. Other DNA sequences in this sample translate to the same CDR3.

The sequencing used peripheral blood, collected from a patient treated with proton-based radiotherapy. The source is a woman aged 55 to 70 with cholangiocarcinoma. Some clones in this sample may be carry-over from other donors' samples. The rearrangement uses TRBV7-7 and TRBJ2-1; 8 bases align to TRBD2. The DNA for the CDR3 is TGTGCTAGCAGCTTAGGGGCGGGGGGATACAATGAGCAGTTCTTC. Translating it yields CASSLGAGGYNEQFF.